The present TCR beta chain was sequenced within a study of OX40 agonist ivuxolimab in advanced cancers. Study-level points and caveats: CD8+ T cells (on average) carried more expanded clones than CD4+ T cells.

TCRdb's copy holds only in-frame clones and misses some; the assay was immunoSEQ multiplex PCR. Among 60,000 to 75,000 clones listed, 83% were seen once. This clone was seen a few times. The antigen remains unidentified. Germline values: CDR1 MNHEY, CDR2 SMNVEV (reference sequence). V lost 5 bases, J lost 3 bases, and 8 bases lay in between. The CDR3 sequence is 13 residues long. No patient had autoimmune disease or received systemic immunosuppression. The chain uses TRBV27 and TRBJ1-3; tentatively, D is TRBD1 (5 bases). This clonotype was obtained from an adult with an advanced solid tumor such as melanoma, head and neck, liver or kidney cancer. The source was CD4+ or CD8+ T cells sorted from blood, collected in a trial of the OX40 agonist ivuxolimab. This CDR3 reads CASSMQGGNTIYF. The CDR3 DNA reads as TGTGCCAGCAGTATGCAGGGTGGAAACACCATATATTTT.